Following are 11 T cell receptor beta chains from one sample sequenced in a study of blood T cell repertoires in COVID-19 (dated by TCRdb to between 2020 and 2021). The library relied on the immunoSEQ multiplex PCR assay. TCRdb obtained this table from immuneACCESS and retained in-frame rearrangements with V and J assigned. These tables miss some clones; where compared with another copy, unresolved V genes account for less than half of the shortfall, and the remainder is unexplained. A total of more than 130,000 clones appear in this sample, more than 80% of them only once. The top ten constitute just under 9% of the sample. The sample consisted of peripheral blood. The receptor source for this set is a woman of 80 years or more in a cohort sampled during active or convalescent COVID-19.

This clone was counted a single time. The rearrangement uses TRBV18 and TRBJ1-4, with unresolved D. Germline CDR1 KGHSH, CDR2 LQKENI. V lost 5 bases and J lost 0, with 16 bases in between. This CDR3 is built from 17 residues. The CDR3 DNA reads as TGTGCCAGCTCATACCAGACCTACACAGCAACTAATGAAAAACTGTTTTTT. Amino acid sequence: CASSYQTYTATNEKLFF.

This clone was observed a handful of times. This rearrangement joins TRBV7-9 to TRBJ1-5; no reliable D call. Looked up from germline, CDR1 is SEHNR and CDR2 is FQNEAQ (reference sequence). CDR3 length: 14 residues. V was trimmed by 2 bases and J by 1 base, leaving 6 bases between them. The CDR3 nucleotides read TGTGCCAGCAGCTTATCTTCCAGCAATCAGCCCCAGCATTTT. Encoded protein: CASSLSSSNQPQHF. Full variable domain (missing parts from reference TRBV7-9 and TRBJ1-5): DTGVSQNPRHKITKRGQNVTFRCDPISEHNRLYWYRQTLGQGPEFLTYFQNEAQLEKSRLLSDRFSAERPKGSFSTLEIQRTEQGDSAMYLCASSLSSSNQPQHFGDGTRLSIL.

The genes are TRBV7-2 and TRBJ1-1; D is perhaps TRBD1 (6 bases). The germline V gene encodes CDR1 SGHTA and CDR2 FQGNSA. This CDR3 is built from 11 residues. V lost 3 bases to trimming and J lost 10 bases, with 9 bases between them. The CDR3 bases are TGTGCCAGCAGCTTCAGGGGCGCAGCTTTCTTT. Translated, it gives CASSFRGAAFF.

V and J are TRBV15 and TRBJ1-2, with a possible D match to TRBD1 (5 bases). V was pared by 0 bases and J by 7 bases, with 15 bases between. Germline V gene data show CDR1 as LNHNV and CDR2 as YYDKDF (reference sequence). The CDR3 is 15 amino acids. CDR3 DNA sequence: TGTGCCACCAGCAGAGATCAGGAGGGGCAGCGTGGCTACACCTTC. Protein: CATSRDQEGQRGYTF.

J is TRBJ2-3 and V is TRBV19; D is unclear. Germline CDR1 and CDR2: LNHDA and SQIVND (reference sequence). The V end was cut by 4 bases, the J end by 6 bases, with 14 bases between. The CDR3 sequence is 14 residues long. CDR3 nucleotides: TGTGCCAGTAGTACCTACAGTGTGGGCGATACGCAGTATTTT. This sequence encodes CASSTYSVGDTQYF.

This clone was seen a handful of times. V is TRBV6-2 or TRBV6-3 and J is TRBJ1-2; the D is unclear. The V end lost 2 bases, the J end lost 5 bases, and 24 bases lay between the germline ends. The CDR3 sequence is 18 residues long. Germline-derived CDR1 and CDR2 are MNHEY and SVGEGT. CDR3: CASSYPEGLRISLYGYTF. The CDR3, as DNA: TGTGCCAGCAGTTACCCCGAGGGTCTCCGGATTTCTCTATATGGCTACACCTTC.

The rearrangement joins TRBV4-2 to TRBJ1-6; 7 positions match TRBD1. The CDR3 sequence is 16 residues long. Germline V gene data show CDR1 as LGHNA and CDR2 as YNFKEQ. The junction had 10 bases not matched to a gene; V was cut back by 4 bases and J by 7 bases. The CDR3, as DNA: TGTGCCAGCAGCCCCACACGCACAGGGGCGAATTCACCCCTCCACTTT. Its translation is CASSPTRTGANSPLHF.

This clone was seen a single time. The rearrangement links TRBV7-3 to TRBJ2-5, with 11 bases that match TRBD2. This CDR3 has 15 amino acids. From germline, CDR1 is SGHTA and CDR2 FQGTGA. V dropped 5 bases and J dropped 7; count of bases not matched to a gene: 9. CDR3: CASSMVAGGHGTQYF. DNA for the CDR3: TGTGCCAGCAGCATGGTAGCGGGGGGGCACGGGACCCAGTACTTC.

This clone has a handful of counts. The chain combines TRBV5-1 with TRBJ1-2; 9 bases fit TRBD1. The CDR3 spans 14 residues. Germline CDR1 and CDR2: SGHRS and YFSETQ. V was pared by 4 bases and J by 4 bases, with 5 bases of the junction left unmatched. CDR3 sequence (DNA): TGCGCCAGCAGCACGACAGGGGGAATCTATGGCTACACCTTC. Amino acid sequence: CASSTTGGIYGYTF.

This clone has a single count. This chain uses TRBV7-9 with TRBJ2-7; D possibly corresponds to TRBD2 (5 bases). This CDR3 spans 13 amino acids. V was shortened by 1 base and J by 5 bases, with 9 bases between the two germline ends. From germline, CDR1 is SEHNR and CDR2 FQNEAQ (reference sequence). The DNA for the CDR3 is TGTGCCAGCAGCTTAGTGCTGGGAGACGAGCAGTACTTC. This sequence encodes CASSLVLGDEQYF. Based on the CDR3 plus reference TRBV7-9 and TRBJ2-7, the full variable domain is DTGVSQNPRHKITKRGQNVTFRCDPISEHNRLYWYRQTLGQGPEFLTYFQNEAQLEKSRLLSDRFSAERPKGSFSTLEIQRTEQGDSAMYLCASSLVLGDEQYFGPGTRLTVT.

V and J are TRBV3-1 (or the pseudogene TRBV3-2) and TRBJ1-2; the D is unclear. CDR1 and CDR2 (germline): LGHDT, YNNKEL (reference sequence). Trimming removed 6 bases from V and 1 base from J, with 3 bases in between. This CDR3 region has 11 residues. CDR3 DNA sequence: TGTGCCAGCAGTCTTAACTATGGCTACACCTTC. The encoded protein is CASSLNYGYTF.